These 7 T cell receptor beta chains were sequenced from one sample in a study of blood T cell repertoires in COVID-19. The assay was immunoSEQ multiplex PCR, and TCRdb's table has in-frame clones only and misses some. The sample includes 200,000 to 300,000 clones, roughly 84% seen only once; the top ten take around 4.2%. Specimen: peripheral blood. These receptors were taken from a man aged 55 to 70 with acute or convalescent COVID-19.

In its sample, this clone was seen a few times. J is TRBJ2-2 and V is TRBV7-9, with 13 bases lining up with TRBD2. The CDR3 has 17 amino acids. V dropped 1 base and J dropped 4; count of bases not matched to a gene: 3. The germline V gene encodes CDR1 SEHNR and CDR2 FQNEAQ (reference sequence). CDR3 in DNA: TGTGCCAGCAGCTTAGGACTAGCGGGGGGTCCCACCGGGGAGCTGTTTTTT. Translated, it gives CASSLGLAGGPTGELFF.

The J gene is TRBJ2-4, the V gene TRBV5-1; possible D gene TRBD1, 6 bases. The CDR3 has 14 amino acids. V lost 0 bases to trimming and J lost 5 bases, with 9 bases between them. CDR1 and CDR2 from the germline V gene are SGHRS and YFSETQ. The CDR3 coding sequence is TGCGCCAGCAGCTTGGCGGGACAAGAAAACATTCAGTACTTC. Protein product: CASSLAGQENIQYF. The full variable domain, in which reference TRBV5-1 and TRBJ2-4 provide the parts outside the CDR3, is KAGVTQTPRYLIKTRGQQVTLSCSPISGHRSVSWYQQTPGQGLQFLFEYFSETQRNKGNFPGRFSGRQFSNSRSEMNVSTLELGDSALYLCASSLAGQENIQYFGAGTRLSVL.

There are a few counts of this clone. The chain's CDR3 is CASSQGAGGELFF. The CDR3, as DNA: TGCGCCAGCAGCCAAGGGGCCGGCGGGGAGCTGTTTTTT. This chain connects TRBV4-3 to TRBJ2-2; unclear D gene. The CDR3 is 13 residues long. V lost 1 base to trimming and J lost 7 bases, with 7 bases between them. CDR1 is LGHNA and CDR2 is YSLEER in the germline V gene.

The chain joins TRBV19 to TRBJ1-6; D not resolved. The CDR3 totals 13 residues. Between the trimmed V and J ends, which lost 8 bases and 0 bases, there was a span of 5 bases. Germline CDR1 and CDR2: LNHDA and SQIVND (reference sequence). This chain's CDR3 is CASGSSYNSPLHF. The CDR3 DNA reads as TGTGCCAGTGGGAGCTCCTATAATTCACCCCTCCACTTT.

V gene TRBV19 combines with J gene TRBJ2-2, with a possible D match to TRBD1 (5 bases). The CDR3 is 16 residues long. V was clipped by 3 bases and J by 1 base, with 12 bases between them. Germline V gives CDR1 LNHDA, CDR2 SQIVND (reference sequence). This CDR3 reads CASSMLRQGNTGELFF. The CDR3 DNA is TGTGCCAGTAGTATGCTCCGCCAGGGGAACACCGGGGAGCTGTTTTTT.

The CDR3 sequence is CASSESGQGNTEAFF. In DNA form, the CDR3 reads TGTGCCAGCAGCGAATCTGGACAGGGAAACACTGAAGCTTTCTTT. The chain has TRBV3-1 (or the pseudogene TRBV3-2) and TRBJ1-1; 8 nucleotides match TRBD1. This CDR3 has 15 residues. In germline, CDR1 is LGHDT, CDR2 YNNKEL (reference sequence). V lost 5 bases to trimming and J lost 2 bases; unmatched junction nucleotides: 7.

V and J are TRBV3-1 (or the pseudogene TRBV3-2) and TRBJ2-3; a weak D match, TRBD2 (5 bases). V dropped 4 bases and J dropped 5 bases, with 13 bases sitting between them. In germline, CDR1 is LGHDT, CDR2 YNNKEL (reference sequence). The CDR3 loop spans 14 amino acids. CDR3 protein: CASSLLSGEDTQYF. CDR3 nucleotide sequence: TGTGCCAGCAGCCTCCTCAGCGGTGAAGATACGCAGTATTTT.